This record concerns one TCR beta chain sequence. Its antigen is unknown. In the naive CD8 group, cells lacked CD45RO and were positively selected for CCR7, so terminally differentiated effector memory CD45RA+ cells were left out. The data stem from a study of shared clonotypes between healthy human individuals. The study's findings and limits: On the whole, naive subsets had larger estimated richness than memory subsets had. Naive CD4 clonotype sharing across several donors was 4.5% to 6%.

An assay was performed, and its level was deep. Authors' data handling: From ImmunoSEQ came sequences covering only the junction and carrying no quality scores, so filtering differed. The assay was immunoSEQ multiplex PCR, and TCRdb's table has in-frame clones only and misses some. The V and J calls and clone size are taken from that table; D and trimming were inferred from the DNA. The table shows hundreds of thousands of clones, with 90% to 95% occurring only once. V lost 0 bases, J lost 7 bases, and 10 bases lay in between. The CDR3 has 13 amino acids. Germline V CDR1 and CDR2: LNHNV, YYDKDF (reference sequence).

The sequence was obtained from a man younger than 45 in good health. The rearrangement links TRBV15 to TRBJ2-7; D is undetermined. Sequencing was performed on naive CD8+ T cells sorted from blood. The chain's CDR3 is CATSRDRVLEQYF. The DNA for the CDR3 is TGTGCCACCAGCAGAGATCGCGTCCTGGAGCAGTACTTC.